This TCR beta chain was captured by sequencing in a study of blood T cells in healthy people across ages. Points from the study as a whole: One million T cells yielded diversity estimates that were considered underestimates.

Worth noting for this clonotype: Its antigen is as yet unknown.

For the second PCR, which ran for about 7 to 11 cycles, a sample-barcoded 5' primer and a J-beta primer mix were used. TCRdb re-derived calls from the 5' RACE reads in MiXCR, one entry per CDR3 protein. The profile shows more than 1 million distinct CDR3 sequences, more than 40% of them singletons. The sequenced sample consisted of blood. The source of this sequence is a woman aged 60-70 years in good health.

In nucleotides, the CDR3 is TGCAGTGCTGAGGACGCTAGCGGCAACGAGCAGTACTTC. Translating it yields CSAEDASGNEQYF. The chain links TRBV20-1 to TRBJ2-5; the match to TRBD2 covers 7 bases. The better agreement between TRBJ2-7 and the DNA end casts doubt on the J call. The CDR3 length is 13 residues. Germline lookup yields CDR1 DFQATT and CDR2 SNEGSKA (reference sequence).